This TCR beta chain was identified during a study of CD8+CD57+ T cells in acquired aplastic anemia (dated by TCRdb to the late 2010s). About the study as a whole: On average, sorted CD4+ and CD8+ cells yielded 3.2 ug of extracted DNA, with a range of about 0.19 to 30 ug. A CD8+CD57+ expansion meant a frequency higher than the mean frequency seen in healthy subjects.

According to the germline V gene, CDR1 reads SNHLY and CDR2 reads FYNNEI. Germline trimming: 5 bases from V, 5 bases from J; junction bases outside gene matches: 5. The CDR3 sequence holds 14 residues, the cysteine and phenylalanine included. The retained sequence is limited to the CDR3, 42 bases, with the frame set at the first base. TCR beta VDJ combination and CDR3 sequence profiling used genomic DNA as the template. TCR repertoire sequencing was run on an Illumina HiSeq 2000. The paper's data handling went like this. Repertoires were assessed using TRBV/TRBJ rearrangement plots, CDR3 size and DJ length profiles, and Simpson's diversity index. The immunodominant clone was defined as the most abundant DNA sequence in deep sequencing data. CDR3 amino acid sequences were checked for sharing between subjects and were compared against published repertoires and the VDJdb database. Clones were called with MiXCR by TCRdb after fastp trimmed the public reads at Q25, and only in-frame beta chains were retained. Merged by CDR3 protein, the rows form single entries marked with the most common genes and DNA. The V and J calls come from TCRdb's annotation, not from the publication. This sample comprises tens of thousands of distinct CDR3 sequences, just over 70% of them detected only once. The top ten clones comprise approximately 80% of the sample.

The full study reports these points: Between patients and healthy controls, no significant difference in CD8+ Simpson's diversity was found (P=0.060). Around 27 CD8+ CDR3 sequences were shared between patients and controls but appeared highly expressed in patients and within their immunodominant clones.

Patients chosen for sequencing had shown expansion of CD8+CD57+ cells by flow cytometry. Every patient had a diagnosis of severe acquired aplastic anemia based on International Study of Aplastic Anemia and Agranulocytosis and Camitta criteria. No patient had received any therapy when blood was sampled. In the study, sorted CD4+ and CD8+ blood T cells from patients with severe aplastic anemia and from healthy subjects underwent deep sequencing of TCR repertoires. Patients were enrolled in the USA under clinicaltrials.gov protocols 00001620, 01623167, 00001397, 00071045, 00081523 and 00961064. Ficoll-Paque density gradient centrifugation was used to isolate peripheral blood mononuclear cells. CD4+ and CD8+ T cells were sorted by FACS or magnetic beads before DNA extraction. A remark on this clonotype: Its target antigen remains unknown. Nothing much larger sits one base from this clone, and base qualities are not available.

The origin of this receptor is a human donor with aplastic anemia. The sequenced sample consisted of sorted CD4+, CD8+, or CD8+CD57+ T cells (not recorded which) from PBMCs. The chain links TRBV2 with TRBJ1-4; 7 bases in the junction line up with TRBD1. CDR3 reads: CASSTGVINEKLFF. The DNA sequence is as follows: TGTGCCAGCAGTACAGGGGTGATCAATGAAAAACTGTTTTTT.